This is a list of T cell receptor beta chains from one sample in a study of blood T cell repertoires in COVID-19. Sequenced by immunoSEQ multiplex PCR; TCRdb stores in-frame clones only, minus some. The sample records 160,000 or so clones, 90% to 95% being singletons. Source material: peripheral blood. Receptor source: a woman aged 60 to 75 with COVID-19, enrolled during active disease. Both conserved end residues are part of each CDR3. The order of the fields is CDR3 length, V gene, clone size, J gene, D gene, CDR3 DNA, CDR3 protein. The D gene is left open where the match is weak. Where a row states a size, it is once, few, many or the class of an expanded clone; other rows omit it.

13	TRBV19	few	TRBJ2-7	-	TGTGCCAGTAGTTCGACGGGAGCCGGCGAGCAGTACTTC	CASSSTGAGEQYF
15	TRBV2	-	TRBJ1-5	TRBD1	TGTGCCAGCAGGAGATGGACAGGGGTCAATCAGCCCCAGCATTTT	CASRRWTGVNQPQHF
14	TRBV2	once	TRBJ1-1	-	TGTGCCAGCAGCCTCCTCTCAGGGGAGACTGAAGCTTTCTTT	CASSLLSGETEAFF
13	TRBV6-4	-	TRBJ1-4	-	TGTGCCAGCAGTGTCGAGGCAGGGGAAAAACTGTTTTTT	CASSVEAGEKLFF
17	TRBV18	once	TRBJ2-7	TRBD1	TGTGCCAGCTCACCACCGTACGGGGGACAGGGGGCACACGAGCAGTACTTC	CASSPPYGGQGAHEQYF
16	TRBV4-1	-	TRBJ2-1	-	TGCGCCAGCAGCCAAGCTTCCAGGGGGGTAATTGATGAGCAGTTCTTC	CASSQASRGVIDEQFF
15	TRBV13	-	TRBJ2-1	TRBD1	TGTGCCAGCAGCTTGGGACAGCAATCCTACAATGAGCAGTTCTTC	CASSLGQQSYNEQFF
15	TRBV7-8	-	TRBJ1-4	-	TGTGCCAGCAGCTTAGCGTCGAGGGGGGGGGAAAAACTGTTTTTT	CASSLASRGGEKLFF
16	TRBV21-1	-	TRBJ2-7	-	TGTGCCAGCAGCAAAGGCTCGGACAGGGCCACCTACGAGCAGTACTTC	CASSKGSDRATYEQYF
16	TRBV10-3	-	TRBJ1-2	-	TGTGCCATCAGTGAGTCGGACAATAAGGGTGCCAATGGCTACACCTTC	CAISESDNKGANGYTF